Described below is a single TCR beta chain sequence and its context. The entry originates in a study of graft-versus-host responses after intestinal transplantation. The protocol was immunoSEQ multiplex PCR, while the TCRdb copy is restricted to in-frame clones and leaves out a portion. Of 15,000 to 20,000 clones listed, approximately 70% are singletons. Trimming pared 4 bases from V and 6 bases from J, leaving 10 bases between. The CDR3 is made up of 13 amino acids. Germline CDR1 and CDR2: SGHTA and FQGNSA. Processing released intraepithelial and lamina propria lymphocytes from the graft tissue. The J gene is TRBJ2-1, the V gene TRBV7-2; the D gene is possibly TRBD1 (6 bases). The TCR was taken from a human patient who received an intestinal transplant, so some T cells may come from the graft donor. The source was ileum tissue, collected around 20 days after intestinal transplant. The CDR3 bases are TGTGCCAGCAGCTCATACAGGGCCAATGAGCAGTTCTTC. Protein sequence: CASSSYRANEQFF.